Given below is one TCR beta chain in context. For the second PCR, which ran for roughly 6 to 12 cycles, a sample-barcoded 5' primer and a J-beta primer mix were used. One entry per CDR3 protein results from TCRdb running MiXCR on the 5' RACE reads. The data contain hundreds of thousands of distinct CDR3 sequences, 45% to 60% of them singletons. The data derive from a study of blood T cells in healthy people across ages. Trimming at V came to 6 bases and at J to 11 bases, leaving 7 bases not matched to a gene. The CDR3 spans 12 residues. This clonotype was obtained from a woman older than 75 in good health. Sequenced input: blood. V is TRBV12-3 or TRBV12-4 and J is TRBJ2-1; 7 nucleotides align to TRBD2. The DNA of the CDR3 is TGTGCCAGCAGCCCTTCCAGCGGGAAGCAGTTCTTC. It yields the protein CASSPSSGKQFF.